Listed below are T cell receptor beta chains from one sample, sequenced in a study of T-cell memory formation after mild COVID-19. TCRdb used MiXCR to reprocess the 5' RACE reads, holding one entry per CDR3 protein. Here the sample spans approximately 560,000 distinct CDR3 sequences, approximately 15% being singletons. Sequencing was carried out using PBMCs or a T cell subset sorted from them (not recorded which). These receptors were collected from an adult woman who had mild COVID-19 (a few samples of this study predate the infection). Cell type and time point are not known. Each CDR3 is given with its conserved first and last residue. D genes are given only for firm matches. Rows give clone size only sometimes, using once, few, many, or a class for an expanded clone.

V gene,D gene,J gene,clone size,CDR3 protein,CDR3 DNA
TRBV7-2,.,TRBJ2-2,few,CASSPSRSSVFTGELFF,TGTGCCAGCAGTCCAAGTCGGTCCAGCGTTTTCACCGGGGAGCTGTTTTTT
TRBV12-3/TRBV12-4,.,TRBJ1-5,.,CASSPSTDQPQHF,TGTGCCAGCAGCCCCTCCACAGATCAGCCCCAGCATTTT
TRBV7-9,TRBD2,TRBJ2-7,.,CASSPLAGAHF,TGTGCCAGCAGCCCCCTAGCGGGGGCCCACTTC
TRBV25-1,.,TRBJ2-5,.,CASTPRGTGDQETQYF,TGTGCCAGCACCCCGAGGGGAACCGGGGACCAAGAGACCCAGTACTTC
TRBV7-3,TRBD1,TRBJ2-6,.,CASSAPDRAGANVLTF,TGTGCCAGCAGCGCCCCCGACAGGGCTGGGGCCAACGTCCTGACTTTC
TRBV4-2,TRBD2,TRBJ2-1,few,CASSQVSSGAYNEQFF,TGTGCCAGCAGCCAAGTATCTAGCGGGGCTTACAATGAGCAGTTCTTC
TRBV7-9,TRBD2,TRBJ2-5,.,CASSRLAGLETQYF,TGTGCCAGCAGCCGACTAGCGGGCCTAGAGACCCAGTACTTC
TRBV11-3,.,TRBJ2-1,.,CASSLEAAGSNEQFF,TGTGCCAGCAGCTTAGAGGCGGCCGGGAGTAATGAGCAGTTCTTC
TRBV12-3/TRBV12-4,.,TRBJ2-7,few,CASSPGARGEQYF,TGTGCCAGCAGTCCCGGGGCTAGGGGCGAGCAGTACTTC
TRBV11-2,.,TRBJ1-2,few,CASSMRGSGDYGYTF,TGTGCCAGCAGCATGAGAGGCAGTGGGGACTATGGCTACACCTTC
TRBV12-3/TRBV12-4,.,TRBJ2-7,.,CASSSLLGGNYEQYF,TGTGCCAGCAGTTCCCTACTAGGGGGAAACTACGAGCAGTACTTC
TRBV11-2,TRBD2,TRBJ2-1,few,CASSPTSGRADEQFF,TGTGCCAGCAGCCCCACTAGCGGGAGGGCCGATGAGCAGTTCTTC
TRBV5-4,.,TRBJ2-5,.,CASKSGTEETQYF,TGTGCCAGCAAATCCGGGACGGAAGAGACCCAGTACTTC
TRBV5-1,TRBD1,TRBJ2-2,few,CASSLRTGGTGELFF,TGCGCCAGCAGCTTGCGGACAGGGGGCACCGGGGAGCTGTTTTTT
TRBV14,.,TRBJ2-1,.,CASSHRWTTGGSSYNEQFF,TGTGCCAGCAGCCATAGATGGACTACTGGGGGGAGCTCCTACAATGAGCAGTTCTTC
TRBV20-1,TRBD2,TRBJ2-1,few,CSAATAGGRSNEQFF,TGCAGTGCAGCCACAGCGGGGGGGCGATCCAATGAGCAGTTCTTC
TRBV7-9,TRBD1,TRBJ2-7,.,CASSSDRAISYEQYF,TGTGCCAGCAGCTCGGACAGGGCGATCTCCTACGAGCAGTACTTC
TRBV30,.,TRBJ1-2,few,CAWSATALHGYTF,TGTGCCTGGAGCGCCACAGCCCTTCATGGCTACACCTTC
TRBV7-9,TRBD1,TRBJ2-1,few,CASSEGQGMYNEQFF,TGTGCCAGCAGCGAGGGACAGGGGATGTACAATGAGCAGTTCTTC
TRBV5-4,TRBD2,TRBJ2-7,few,CASSLAGTRTREQYF,TGTGCCAGCAGCTTGGCCGGGACTAGGACGAGGGAGCAGTACTTC
TRBV7-2,.,TRBJ2-5,few,CASSWAGAKQETQYF,TGTGCCAGCAGCTGGGCGGGGGCGAAACAAGAGACCCAGTACTTC
TRBV3-1,.,TRBJ1-1,.,CASSQDSAEAFF,TGTGCCAGCAGCCAAGATTCGGCTGAAGCTTTCTTT
TRBV13,.,TRBJ2-7,.,CASSEFGQMNSYEQYF,TGTGCCAGCAGCGAGTTCGGGCAGATGAACTCCTACGAGCAGTACTTC
TRBV7-9,.,TRBJ1-5,.,CASSPSGPFNQPQHF,TGTGCCAGCAGCCCCAGTGGCCCTTTCAATCAGCCCCAGCATTTT
TRBV29-1,TRBD1,TRBJ1-2,.,CSVATGGFNYGYTF,TGCAGCGTTGCAACAGGGGGATTTAACTATGGCTACACCTTC
TRBV19,TRBD2,TRBJ2-3,few,CASVSGSLTSTDTQYF,TGTGCCAGCGTTAGCGGGAGCTTAACTAGCACAGATACGCAGTATTTT
TRBV9,TRBD2,TRBJ2-1,few,CASSAPGGNNEQFF,TGTGCCAGCAGCGCACCCGGGGGGAACAATGAGCAGTTCTTC
TRBV5-4,TRBD2,TRBJ2-5,.,CAQHRTGREETQYF,TGTGCCCAGCACCGGACGGGGAGGGAAGAGACCCAGTACTTC
TRBV5-1,.,TRBJ2-7,.,CASTPGTVSYEQYF,TGCGCCAGCACCCCCGGGACGGTCTCCTACGAGCAGTACTTC
TRBV20-1,.,TRBJ2-4,.,CSARAQAKNIQYF,TGCAGTGCTAGAGCTCAAGCCAAAAACATTCAGTACTTC
TRBV7-9,.,TRBJ1-1,.,CASTLGGVEGTEAFF,TGTGCCAGCACCCTAGGGGGGGTGGAGGGCACTGAAGCTTTCTTT
TRBV12-5,.,TRBJ2-3,.,CASGPTAAGTQYF,TGTGCTAGTGGTCCTACCGCCGCAGGTACGCAGTATTTT
TRBV12-3/TRBV12-4,.,TRBJ1-4,.,CASSLGGRGRDNEKLFF,TGTGCCAGCAGTTTAGGAGGCAGGGGAAGGGATAATGAAAAACTGTTTTTT
TRBV19,TRBD1,TRBJ2-5,.,CASSMLTGVGEETQYF,TGTGCCAGTAGTATGTTAACAGGGGTTGGGGAGGAGACCCAGTACTTC
TRBV6-2/TRBV6-3,.,TRBJ2-1,.,CASSYGVAAYNEQFF,TGTGCCAGCAGTTACGGGGTAGCGGCTTACAATGAGCAGTTCTTC
TRBV20-1,TRBD2,TRBJ2-7,few,CSAQSGRDYGEQYF,TGCAGTGCTCAAAGCGGGAGGGACTACGGCGAGCAGTACTTC
TRBV24-1,TRBD2,TRBJ2-3,few,CATSDSRLATSTDTQYF,TGTGCCACCAGTGACTCACGACTAGCGACTAGCACAGATACGCAGTATTTT
TRBV5-1,TRBD1,TRBJ2-7,many,CASSFGQGSYEQYF,TGCGCCAGCAGCTTCGGACAGGGTTCCTACGAGCAGTACTTC
TRBV6-2/TRBV6-3,.,TRBJ2-2,.,CASSYRINRGGELFF,TGTGCCAGCAGTTACCGCATCAACCGAGGTGGGGAGCTGTTTTTT
TRBV6-6,TRBD2,TRBJ2-2,.,CASSYGRGISGTGELFF,TGTGCCAGCAGTTACGGGCGGGGGATCTCTGGGACCGGGGAGCTGTTTTTT
TRBV29-1,TRBD1,TRBJ2-3,.,CSVEDLSWTGTDTQYF,TGCAGCGTTGAAGATTTGTCCTGGACAGGGACAGATACGCAGTATTTT
TRBV14,.,TRBJ2-1,.,CASSRAGRYNEQFF,TGTGCCAGCAGCCGGGCAGGGAGGTACAATGAGCAGTTCTTC